The clone carrying this T cell receptor beta chain has only a few counts. The antigen remains unidentified. CDR1 and CDR2 from the germline V gene are MNHNS and SASEGT. V shed 5 bases and J shed 8 bases, with 12 bases lying between them. The CDR3 runs 12 residues. This entry comes from a study of regulatory T cells in long-lasting Graves disease. Findings and caveats of the study: What was studied was peripheral blood only, and not thyroid tissue. Those with persistent disease had in common more public clonotypes (about 2,500) than new patients (approximately 990).

Time point given: newly diagnosed GD, antithyroid drugs for less than 3 months. Making the TCR library involved RNA that had been extracted from PBMCs. Arm-PCR of CDR3 regions with iRepertoire HTBI primers generated TCR beta libraries. TCRdb re-called the multiplex PCR reads through MiXCR, storing one row per CDR3 protein. The sample contains roughly 610,000 distinct CDR3 sequences, around 16% of which appear only once. These sequences were also reported in another study, on T cells in Graves' hyperthyroidism and ophthalmopathy. Per that study: The primer set for the first-round RT-PCR of the TCR CDR3 was HTBI.

The source was peripheral blood mononuclear cells (PBMCs), collected at new diagnosis, from a patient treated with antithyroid drugs. The receptor was derived from a man aged 18 to 29 with Graves disease. The gene calls are TRBV6-1 and TRBJ1-2; D is unresolved. The CDR3, as DNA: TGTGCCAGCAGTCGTGACTCCCGGGGCTACACCTTC. It is translated as CASSRDSRGYTF.